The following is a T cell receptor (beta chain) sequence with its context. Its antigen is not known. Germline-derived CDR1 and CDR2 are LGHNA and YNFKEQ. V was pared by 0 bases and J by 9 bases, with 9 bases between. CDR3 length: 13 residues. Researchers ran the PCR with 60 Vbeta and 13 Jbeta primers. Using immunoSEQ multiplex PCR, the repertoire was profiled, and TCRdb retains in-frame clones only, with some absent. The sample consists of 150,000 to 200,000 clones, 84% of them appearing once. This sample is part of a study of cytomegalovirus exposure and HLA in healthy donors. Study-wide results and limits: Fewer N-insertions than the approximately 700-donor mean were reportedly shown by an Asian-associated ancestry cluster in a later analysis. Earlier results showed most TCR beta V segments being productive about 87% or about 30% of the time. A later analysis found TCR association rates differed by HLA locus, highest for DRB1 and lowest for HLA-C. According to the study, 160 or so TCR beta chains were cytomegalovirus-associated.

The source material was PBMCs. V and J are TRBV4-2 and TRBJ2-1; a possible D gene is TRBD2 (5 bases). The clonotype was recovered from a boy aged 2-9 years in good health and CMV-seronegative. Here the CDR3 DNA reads TGTGCCAGCAGCCAAGATCCCCGGGGTGAGCAGTTCTTC. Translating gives CASSQDPRGEQFF.